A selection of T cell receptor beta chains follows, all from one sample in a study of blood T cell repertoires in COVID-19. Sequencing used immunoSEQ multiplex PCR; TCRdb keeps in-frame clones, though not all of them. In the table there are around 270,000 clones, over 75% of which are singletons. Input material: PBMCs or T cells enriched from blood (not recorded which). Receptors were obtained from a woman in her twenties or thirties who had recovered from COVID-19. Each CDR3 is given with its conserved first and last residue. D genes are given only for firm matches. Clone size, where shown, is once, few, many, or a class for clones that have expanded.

CDR3 DNA: TGTGCCAGTGCGATTGACATTAGCAATCAGCCCCAGCATTTT
CDR3 protein: CASAIDISNQPQHF
D gene: NA
clone size: few
V gene: TRBV19
J gene: TRBJ1-5

CDR3 DNA: TGTGCCAGCAGCTGGGGACTAGCGCCGCAAGAGACCCAGTACTTC
CDR3 protein: CASSWGLAPQETQYF
D gene: TRBD2
clone size: NA
V gene: TRBV7-6
J gene: TRBJ2-5

CDR3 DNA: TGTGCCAGCCGGGAGGCTAGCGGGGGGAGGACTGGGGCCAACGTCCTGACTTTC
CDR3 protein: CASREASGGRTGANVLTF
D gene: TRBD2
clone size: NA
V gene: TRBV2
J gene: TRBJ2-6

CDR3 DNA: TGTGCCACAGAAGAAGCGGGGACCTACGAGCAGTACTTC
CDR3 protein: CATEEAGTYEQYF
D gene: TRBD2
clone size: once
V gene: TRBV28
J gene: TRBJ2-7

CDR3 DNA: TGTGCCAGCAGCAAGCGGGACGTAGCCCCCTCACCCCTCCACTTT
CDR3 protein: CASSKRDVAPSPLHF
D gene: NA
clone size: NA
V gene: TRBV9
J gene: TRBJ1-6

CDR3 DNA: TGTGCCACCAGTGATCTAGCGGGGGGCGTGTATGAGCAGTTCTTC
CDR3 protein: CATSDLAGGVYEQFF
D gene: TRBD2
clone size: NA
V gene: TRBV24-1
J gene: TRBJ2-1

CDR3 DNA: TGTGCCAGCAGCAATCAGAGGACAGGGGTCTCTCCTTCTGGAAACACCATATATTTT
CDR3 protein: CASSNQRTGVSPSGNTIYF
D gene: NA
clone size: NA
V gene: TRBV21-1
J gene: TRBJ1-3

CDR3 DNA: TGTGCCAGCAGACTGGGCACCTCCACCGGGGAGCTGTTTTTT
CDR3 protein: CASRLGTSTGELFF
D gene: NA
clone size: NA
V gene: TRBV6-4
J gene: TRBJ2-2

CDR3 DNA: TGTGCCAGCAGCGTGGCAGGTGGTCCCTACGAGCAGTACTTC
CDR3 protein: CASSVAGGPYEQYF
D gene: NA
clone size: NA
V gene: TRBV9
J gene: TRBJ2-7

CDR3 DNA: TGTGCCAGTAACCCGGGGGGGCTCCAGCCCCAGCATTTT
CDR3 protein: CASNPGGLQPQHF
D gene: NA
clone size: NA
V gene: TRBV19
J gene: TRBJ1-5

CDR3 DNA: TGTGCCACCAGTGTCTCACCCGGGACAGGGATCCAAGAGACCCAGTACTTC
CDR3 protein: CATSVSPGTGIQETQYF
D gene: TRBD1
clone size: NA
V gene: TRBV24-1
J gene: TRBJ2-5

CDR3 DNA: TGTGCCAGCTCACCCAATACAGGGGGCGGTCAGCCCCAGCATTTT
CDR3 protein: CASSPNTGGGQPQHF
D gene: TRBD1
clone size: NA
V gene: TRBV18
J gene: TRBJ1-5

CDR3 DNA: TGTGCCAGCAGATCTAACCGGGGCTACACCTTC
CDR3 protein: CASRSNRGYTF
D gene: NA
clone size: once
V gene: TRBV2
J gene: TRBJ1-2

CDR3 DNA: TGTGCCACCAGCAGGCGGACTAGCGGAGGGGGCGAGACCCAGTACTTC
CDR3 protein: CATSRRTSGGGETQYF
D gene: TRBD2
clone size: once
V gene: TRBV15
J gene: TRBJ2-5

CDR3 DNA: TGTGCCAGCAGACCCCTAACGCCCCTAGGCTACGAGCAGTACTTC
CDR3 protein: CASRPLTPLGYEQYF
D gene: NA
clone size: NA
V gene: TRBV2
J gene: TRBJ2-7

CDR3 DNA: TGTGCCAGCAGCGCCTCGGGACAGGGCCTGGACGAGCAGTACTTC
CDR3 protein: CASSASGQGLDEQYF
D gene: TRBD1
clone size: NA
V gene: TRBV5-6
J gene: TRBJ2-7

CDR3 DNA: TGCGCCAGCAGCCGGACGACAGGGGAGCAGTACGAGCAGTACTTC
CDR3 protein: CASSRTTGEQYEQYF
D gene: TRBD1
clone size: once
V gene: TRBV4-1
J gene: TRBJ2-7

CDR3 DNA: TGTGCCAGCAGTTTATCTTACAGGGGCGCAGGAAACACCATATATTTT
CDR3 protein: CASSLSYRGAGNTIYF
D gene: TRBD1
clone size: NA
V gene: TRBV27
J gene: TRBJ1-3